This T cell receptor beta chain came from a study of cytomegalovirus exposure and HLA in healthy donors (TCRdb year 2017). At the level of the whole study: In an earlier analysis of 587 of the donors, less than 350 Gb of sequence data and 90 million to 130 million unique TCR beta sequences from about 179 million T cells were reported. The study combined high-throughput TCR immunosequencing, statistical association of individual TCRs with disease status, and machine learning to predict cytomegalovirus infection status. All discovery cohort repertoires had been generated on a single sequencing platform. Rather than using new phenotypic data, the later analysis identified candidate immune exposures from TCR beta sequences and from how often those sequences occurred across donors. In addition to the first cohort of hundreds of subjects, a separate validation cohort of about 120 different subjects was used. The genetic ancestry cluster associated with self-reported Caucasian donors included 65% to 90% of the approximately 400 genotyped donors. The aim of the study was to test whether cataloging public T cell receptors could identify signatures of past pathogen exposure. Four to six DR-DQ haplotypes were handled as single units for association and clustering, since linkage in the cohort was strong. To decide whether each TCR beta V gene segment behaved as functional or pseudogenic, an earlier analysis of 587 of the donors relied on high-throughput TCR beta sequencing. Across some 400 genotyped donors of the cohort, an average of approximately 240,000 unique TCR beta nucleotide sequences per donor were sequenced, and approximately 17% of those sequences were non-productive. A later analysis re-analyzed previously published TCR beta repertoires from 600 to 850 donors and added high-resolution HLA genotyping to study TCR occurrence patterns. Alongside the repertoire data, information on donor age, sex, ethnicity and CMV serostatus was compiled. The study profiled the T cell repertoires of around 700 subjects by immunosequencing and related them to cytomegalovirus serostatus. About 300 gigabases of sequencing data and approximately 85 million unique TCR sequences were included in an early release covering several hundred HLA-typed donors. Typing coverage varied by locus: 629-630 donors for A, B, C, DRB1 and DQB1; roughly 510 for DQA1; over 600 for DPA1; 450 to 480 for DPB1. Class I and class II HLA loci were covered by the typing at four-digit resolution. Genome-wide SNP genotypes for about 55% of the roughly 670 donors were used in a later genetic analysis, which treated that subset as a discovery cohort. Study-wide conclusions, independent of this receptor: Because some donors lacked HLA typing at each locus, the association tests relied only on the typed subset. The classifier was reported to diagnose cytomegalovirus status with high specificity and sensitivity in both the original cohort and the validation cohort. In a later analysis, HLA-associated TCR beta chains were found to be more clonally expanded and to have lower generation probabilities than equally common non-associated chains. Immune exposure information for the cohort was limited to CMV serostatus. It was suggested by the authors that the approach could potentially be generalized to other disease states and immunological phenotypes. A further reported finding was that TCR beta sequences accurately predicted the HLA-A and HLA-B alleles for most subjects in the first cohort. Most CMV-associated TCR beta chains appeared to be HLA-restricted in a later analysis, and the HLA associations seemed to be driven largely by CMV exposure. V-gene and J-gene trimming of TCR beta chains was associated with a missense DCLRE1C variant in a later genetic analysis, and the association was replicated in an independent cohort. In a later analysis, several top co-occurrence clusters were reported to appear linked to parvovirus B19, influenza, CMV and Epstein-Barr virus. This cohort had only TCR beta chains sequenced, and the lack of alpha or paired-chain data limited which features could be detected. In a later genetic analysis, fewer N-insertions in productive TCRs were reported among donors in an Asian-associated ancestry cluster than the approximately 710-donor mean. Three of the identified cytomegalovirus-associated TCR beta chains were confirmed in vitro to be specific for cytomegalovirus antigens. In a later analysis, TCR association rates were found to vary across HLA loci, with the most associated TCRs seen for DRB1 alleles and the fewest for HLA-C alleles. Most TCR sequences were observed very rarely across donors, whereas some public TCRs were present in many individuals. When HLA alleles, especially DR and DQ, strongly co-occurred, attributing TCR associations to individual alleles was difficult. An earlier analysis of approximately 530 of the donors showed that most TCR beta V segments appeared in productive rearrangements either about 87% or about 30% of the time, which broadly matched IMGT annotations. The sequencing pipeline was judged likely to have produced a cluster of highly shared sequence variants as a technical artifact. Correlated functional status among segregating V segments might reflect linkage disequilibrium, but an unknown experimental factor could not be ruled out. Some IMGT-functional V segments, including TRBV6-2 and TRBV6-3, could not be distinguished by the 87-base-pair reads and were therefore excluded. A later analysis associated about 17,000 TCR beta sequences with specific HLA alleles at a false discovery rate of 0.05. The study listed 164 TCR beta chains as associated with cytomegalovirus. Because counts were too low, approximately 15 rarely observed V segments, including chromosome 9 orphons, were excluded from the earlier analysis of some 540 of the donors. The presence/absence analyses assumed that sequencing depth was roughly uniform across donors, and that assumption may not be true.

Note on this clone: This receptor's antigen is unknown. No much larger clone is present one base from it, and per-base qualities are unavailable.

The cohort consisted of approximately 670 healthy bone marrow donors. All cohort members were sampled while nominally healthy, although unrecorded immune exposures were likely present. Of the approximately 700 cohort members, about 290 had a positive CMV serostatus and 352 had a negative one, while no CMV serostatus was recorded for the donor. A peripheral blood sample was provided by each donor, and peripheral blood mononuclear cells were used for TCR beta sequencing. Genomic DNA was extracted from the blood cell samples with the Qiagen DNeasy Blood Extraction Kit. CDR1 is given as SGHRS and CDR2 as YFSETQ, both from the germline V gene. V drops 4 bases and J drops 5 bases, leaving 10 bases in between. The CDR3 starts with the cysteine, ends with the phenylalanine, and has 13 residues. Only the CDR3 region is kept as DNA, spanning 39 bases read in frame from base 1. Libraries were made using the immunoSEQ multiplex PCR assay. The multiplex PCR relied on a mix of 60 forward primers for TCR Vbeta segments and 13 reverse primers for TCR Jbeta segments. The CDR3 region of rearranged TCR beta genes was amplified from genomic DNA by a multiplex PCR assay. The Illumina HiSeq System was used to sequence the amplified TCR beta libraries as 87-base-pair reads. The authors processed their data as follows. A later analysis counted about 80 million unique TCR beta chains across the 690 or so repertoires, and some 11 million of these chains were shared by at least two donors. Raw reads were error-corrected and collapsed into unique sequences with a nearest-neighbor algorithm that merged closely related sequences to remove PCR and sequencing errors. CDR3 sequences were aligned to IMGT reference sequences to assign V, D and J gene segments. For a sequence to be retained, at least a six-nucleotide match to both a V gene segment and a J gene segment was required. Rearrangements were called productive when the CDR3 lacked stop codons and stayed in frame with V and J; all others were non-productive. CDR3 was defined by IMGT convention, running from the second conserved V-encoded cysteine to the conserved J-encoded phenylalanine. The earlier analysis of 587 of the donors excluded any sequence lacking an unambiguous match to a single V gene segment. In an earlier analysis of about 590 of the donors, a V segment was called functional when productive rearrangements were above 56.7%, and segregating when the standard deviation between donors exceeded 5%. A statistical classification framework was built for diagnosing cytomegalovirus status from the catalog of TCR beta chain sequences. In a later analysis, TCR nucleotide sequences were compared against IMGT/GENE-DB human TR gene sequences so that V and J genes could be assigned. Using the TCRdist pipeline, a later analysis assigned CDR3 sequences along with most-parsimonious VDJ recombination scenarios. In a later analysis, each TCR beta chain was defined by its CDR3 amino acid sequence together with its V-gene family, and reads without a unique V-gene family were excluded. As a way to deal with suspected cross-contamination and a sequencing artifact, a later analysis dropped roughly 600 nucleotide sequences that were highly shared and had low generation probability. In a later analysis, a clonal expansion index for each public chain was calculated from normalized within-repertoire ranks of inferred template counts. Generation probabilities in a later analysis came from a VDJ recombination model fitted to out-of-frame rearrangements, and those results were checked against IGoR. In a later analysis, hypergeometric tests were used to score TCR-TCR, TCR-HLA and TCR-CMV co-occurrence, with a repertoire-size bias correction applied to TCR pairs. To estimate false discovery rates, a later analysis permuted the HLA or CMV assignments 20 times. In a later analysis, co-occurring TCRs were grouped using DBSCAN, and TCRdist sequence similarity was added for clustering within HLA-allele-positive subsets. Repertoires with fewer than 30,000 or more than 120,000 public chains were left out of co-occurrence clustering, as were five repertoires with anomalous nucleotide sharing. Drawn from immuneACCESS, this table holds only the in-frame rearrangements with V and J called that TCRdb kept. Clones are partly lost; checked studies trace under half to an unresolved V gene and leave the rest unexplained. Clone size and V and J calls were adopted from that table, with D and trimming inferred from the DNA. Counted in this sample were some 130,000 clones; 80% to 85% of them appeared once. The ten largest make up over 0.9% of the sample.

Source material: PBMCs. This sequence uses TRBV5-1 and TRBJ2-1; tentative D gene TRBD2, with 5 bases matching. This clonotype was obtained from a human donor in good health. The CDR3 amino acid sequence is: CASSRGPNNEQFF. The DNA is as follows: TGCGCCAGCAGCCGCGGGCCGAACAATGAGCAGTTCTTC.